The following is a TCR beta chain sequence with its context. It is likely a read error, because the conserved phenylalanine at the end of the CDR3 is missing. Because the CDR3's place on the DNA is in doubt, the DNA is left out and the CDR3 is given as listed by TCRdb. Germline CDR1 reads ENHRY; CDR2 reads SYGVKD. The CDR3 has 9 amino acids, counting both end residues. This sample is part of a study of CD4 and CD8 cells across lung adenocarcinoma regions. TCRdb fed the PCR reads into MiXCR, producing one record per CDR3 protein. This table has tens of thousands of distinct CDR3 sequences, 40% to 65% appearing once. Donors had localized lung adenocarcinoma, a non-small cell lung cancer.

The TCR comes from a male donor with lung adenocarcinoma. The CD4 and CD8 labels of this study may be unreliable. Sequenced input: CD4+ T cells from the center of a lung tumor. The V and J genes are TRBV10-3 and TRBJ2-5; the table's TRBD1 call for D was not verified on the DNA. The CDR3 loop reads CAITVSRVP.